This T cell receptor beta chain was found in a study of response to subunit inactivated influenza vaccine. Findings and limits, study-wide: That few new T cells are recruited by each seasonal influenza vaccination was the authors' suggestion.

TCRdb reprocessed the RT-PCR reads with MiXCR, giving one entry per CDR3 protein. The repertoire holds 550,000 to 650,000 distinct CDR3 sequences, with approximately 10% as singletons. CDR3 length: 17 residues. Germline lookup yields CDR1 SGHRS and CDR2 YFSETQ. J lost 0 bases, V lost 1 base, and 5 bases had no gene match. About this clonotype: The target antigen is unknown.

The sequences come from PBMCs from blood, collected on the day of vaccination. The chain uses TRBV5-1 and TRBJ1-1; 11 bases map to TRBD1. The receptor comes from a man aged 45-65 years who received an inactivated influenza vaccine. CDR3 sequence (DNA): TGCGCCAGCAGCTTGACCGGACAGGGGGCTTTGAACACTGAAGCTTTCTTT. It is translated as CASSLTGQGALNTEAFF.